This entry lists 3 T cell receptor beta chains sequenced from one sample in a study of blood T cells in healthy people across ages. Through a sample-barcoded 5' primer and a J-beta primer mix, a second PCR was run for roughly 7 to 11 cycles. TCRdb reprocessed the 5' RACE reads via MiXCR and lists one record per CDR3 protein. The sample includes over a million distinct CDR3 sequences, more than 40% of them seen just once. The material sequenced was blood. Source of these receptors: a woman in her fifties or sixties in good health.

This rearrangement joins TRBV4-1 to TRBJ2-3, with 9 bases aligning to TRBD2. CDR1 MGHRA and CDR2 YSYEKL come from the germline V gene. The trim removed 3 bases at V and 6 bases at J, leaving 13 bases unmatched. The CDR3 extends over 17 amino acids. For the CDR3, the DNA is TGCGCCAGCAGCCACCCCGGAATAGCGGGAGTATTCGATACGCAGTATTTT. This gives the protein CASSHPGIAGVFDTQYF.

This clonotype was observed once. The V call is TRBV29-1, the J call TRBJ2-4, with a weak D call TRBD2 (6 bases). V shed 3 bases and J shed 15 bases, with 15 bases lying between them. CDR1 and CDR2 from the germline V gene are SQVTM and ANQGSEA. The CDR3 sequence is 11 residues long. The CDR3 loop reads CSVDSGGVLYF. In nucleotides, the CDR3 is TGCAGCGTTGACTCCGGGGGTGTGCTGTACTTC.

The chain recombines TRBV27 with TRBJ2-1; perhaps TRBD1 as D (5 bases). Germline values: CDR1 MNHEY, CDR2 SMNVEV (reference sequence). CDR3 length: 15 residues. V was shortened by 5 bases and J by 3 bases, with 14 bases between the two germline ends. CDR3 loop: CASSILLTVYNEQFF. In DNA form, the CDR3 reads TGTGCCAGCAGTATCCTCCTGACAGTCTACAATGAGCAGTTCTTC.